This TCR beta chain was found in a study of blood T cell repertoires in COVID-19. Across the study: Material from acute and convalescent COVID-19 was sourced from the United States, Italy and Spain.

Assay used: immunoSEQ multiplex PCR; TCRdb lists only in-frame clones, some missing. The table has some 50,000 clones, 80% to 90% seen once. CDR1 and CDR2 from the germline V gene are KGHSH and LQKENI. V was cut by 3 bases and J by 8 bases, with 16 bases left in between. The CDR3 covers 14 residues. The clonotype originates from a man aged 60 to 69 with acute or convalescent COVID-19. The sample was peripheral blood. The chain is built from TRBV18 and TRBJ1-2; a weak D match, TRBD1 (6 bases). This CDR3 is CASSPPTGKWGYTF. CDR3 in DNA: TGTGCCAGCTCACCGCCTACAGGGAAATGGGGCTACACCTTC.